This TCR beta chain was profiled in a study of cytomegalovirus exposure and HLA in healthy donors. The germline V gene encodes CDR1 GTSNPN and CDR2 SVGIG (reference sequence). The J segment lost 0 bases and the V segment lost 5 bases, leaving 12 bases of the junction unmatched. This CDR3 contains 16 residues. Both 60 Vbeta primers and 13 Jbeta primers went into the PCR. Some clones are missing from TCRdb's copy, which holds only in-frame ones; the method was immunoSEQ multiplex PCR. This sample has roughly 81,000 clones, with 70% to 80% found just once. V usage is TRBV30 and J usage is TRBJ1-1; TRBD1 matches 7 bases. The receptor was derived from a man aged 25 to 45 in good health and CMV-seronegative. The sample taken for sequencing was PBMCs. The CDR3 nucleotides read TGTGCCTGGGACCCACGGCGTGACAGGGTGAACACTGAAGCTTTCTTT. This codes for CAWDPRRDRVNTEAFF.